This TCR beta chain was captured by sequencing in a study of control samples from healthy donors and cancer patients. CDR1 and CDR2 (germline): KGHDR, SFDVKD. V gave up 7 bases and J gave up 5 bases; unmatched junction bases: 5. This CDR3 is 13 amino acids long. Profiling relied on immunoSEQ multiplex PCR, and the TCRdb table lists in-frame clones only, not all of them. There are approximately 140,000 clones in the sample; 93% occur only once, and under 7% lies in the top ten. Sequencing used blood. J is TRBJ2-5 and V is TRBV24-1; 8 positions match TRBD1. The TCR originated in a man between 18 and 29 years old in good health. As DNA, the CDR3 is TGTGCCACCAGCCCAGGGGGCCGGGAGACCCAGTACTTC. Its protein is CATSPGGRETQYF.